The T cell receptor beta chain under discussion was sequenced for a study of T-cell memory formation after mild COVID-19. General study points: Of the contracting clones, CD4+ ones lay mainly in CM and EM, and CD8+ ones in EMRA.

cDNA libraries for TCR alpha and TCR beta, carrying sample barcodes and UMIs, came from 5'RACE with constant-segment primers. TCRdb recomputed calls from the 5' RACE reads with MiXCR, one row per CDR3 protein. The sample lists roughly 350,000 distinct CDR3 sequences; about 13% were seen once. This clonotype came up a few times. Its antigen is undetermined. The CDR3 sequence is 16 residues long. Germline V gives CDR1 MNHEY, CDR2 SVGAGI. V lost 1 base, J lost 13 bases, and 22 bases lay in between. The J gene is TRBJ2-2, the V gene TRBV6-5, with D tentatively TRBD2 (6 bases). The TCR originated in a man between 18 and 35 years old who had mild COVID-19 (a few samples of this study predate the infection). Cell type and time point are not known. Material: PBMCs or a T cell subset sorted from them (not recorded which). In nucleotides, the CDR3 is TGTGCCAGCAGTTACTTTTTACTAGGAGGGCCTTCAGGGCTGTTTTTT. Translated: CASSYFLLGGPSGLFF.